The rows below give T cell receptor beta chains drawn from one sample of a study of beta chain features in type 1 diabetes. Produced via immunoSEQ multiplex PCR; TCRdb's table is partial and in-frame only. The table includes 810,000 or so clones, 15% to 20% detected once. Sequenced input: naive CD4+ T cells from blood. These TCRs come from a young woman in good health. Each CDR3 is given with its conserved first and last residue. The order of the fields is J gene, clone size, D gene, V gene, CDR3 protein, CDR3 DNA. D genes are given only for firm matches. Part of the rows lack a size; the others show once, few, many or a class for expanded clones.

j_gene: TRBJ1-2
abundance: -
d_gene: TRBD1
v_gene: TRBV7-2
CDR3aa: CASSAQGTLVYGYTF
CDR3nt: TGTGCCAGCAGCGCACAGGGGACCCTAGTCTATGGCTACACCTTC

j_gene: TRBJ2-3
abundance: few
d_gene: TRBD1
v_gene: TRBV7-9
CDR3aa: CASSGRQGAGDTQYF
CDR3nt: TGTGCCAGCAGCGGCCGACAGGGGGCTGGGGATACGCAGTATTTT

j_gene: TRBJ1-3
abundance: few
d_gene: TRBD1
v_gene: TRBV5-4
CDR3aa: CASSLGRGRAGNTIYF
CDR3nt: TGTGCCAGCAGCTTGGGCAGGGGGCGCGCTGGAAACACCATATATTTT

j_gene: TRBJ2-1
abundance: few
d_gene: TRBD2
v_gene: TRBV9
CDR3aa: CASSATGRDNEQFF
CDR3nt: TGTGCCAGCAGCGCGACCGGGAGGGACAATGAGCAGTTCTTC

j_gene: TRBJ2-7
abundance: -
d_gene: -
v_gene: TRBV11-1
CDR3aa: CASTRVRGEQYF
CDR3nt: TGTGCCAGCACCCGAGTCCGGGGCGAGCAGTACTTC

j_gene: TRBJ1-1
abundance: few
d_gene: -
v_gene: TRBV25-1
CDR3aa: CASQKLVGAQEVQAFF
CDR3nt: TGTGCCAGCCAAAAATTGGTGGGGGCACAGGAAGTACAAGCTTTCTTT

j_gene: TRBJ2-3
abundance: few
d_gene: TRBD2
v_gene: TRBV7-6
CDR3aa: CASSFPPYSGRDTDTQYF
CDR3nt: TGTGCCAGCAGCTTCCCCCCATATAGCGGGAGGGACACAGATACGCAGTATTTT

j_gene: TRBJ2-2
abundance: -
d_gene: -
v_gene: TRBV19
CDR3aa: CASSIQLTGELFF
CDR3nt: TGTGCCAGTAGTATCCAGCTTACCGGGGAGCTGTTTTTT

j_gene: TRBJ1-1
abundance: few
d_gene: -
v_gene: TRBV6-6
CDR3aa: CASSYSTVGGEAFF
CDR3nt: TGTGCCAGCAGTTACTCGACCGTCGGCGGTGAAGCTTTCTTT

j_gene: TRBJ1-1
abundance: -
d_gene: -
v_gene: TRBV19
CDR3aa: CASSIWGTEAFF
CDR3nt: TGTGCCAGTAGTATATGGGGGACTGAAGCTTTCTTT

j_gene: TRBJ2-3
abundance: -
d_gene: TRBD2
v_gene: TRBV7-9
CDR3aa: CASSLLAGGGDTQYF
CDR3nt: TGTGCCAGCAGCTTACTAGCGGGAGGGGGAGATACGCAGTATTTT

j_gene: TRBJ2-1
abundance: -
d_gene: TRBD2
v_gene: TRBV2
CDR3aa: CASSDTSGYNEQFF
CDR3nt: TGTGCCAGCAGTGATACTAGCGGTTACAATGAGCAGTTCTTC

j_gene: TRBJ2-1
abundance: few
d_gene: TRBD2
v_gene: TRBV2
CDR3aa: CASTMSGDRYNEQFF
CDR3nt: TGTGCCAGCACTATGAGCGGGGACCGCTACAATGAGCAGTTCTTC

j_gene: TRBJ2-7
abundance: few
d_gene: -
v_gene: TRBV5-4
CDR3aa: CASSLGIGTNEQYF
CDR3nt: TGTGCCAGCAGCTTGGGGATAGGGACCAACGAGCAGTACTTC

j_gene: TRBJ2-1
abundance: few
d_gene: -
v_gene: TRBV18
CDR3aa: CASSPPGTAGWNEQFF
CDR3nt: TGTGCCAGCTCACCTCCCGGGACGGCGGGATGGAATGAGCAGTTCTTC

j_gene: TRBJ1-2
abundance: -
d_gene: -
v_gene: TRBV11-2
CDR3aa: CASSFVQGPYGYTF
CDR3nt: TGTGCCAGCAGCTTCGTCCAGGGTCCCTATGGCTACACCTTC

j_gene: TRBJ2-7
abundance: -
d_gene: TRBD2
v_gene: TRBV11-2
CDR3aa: CASSSRTSGTGEQYF
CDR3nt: TGTGCCAGCAGCTCGAGGACTAGCGGGACCGGCGAGCAGTACTTC

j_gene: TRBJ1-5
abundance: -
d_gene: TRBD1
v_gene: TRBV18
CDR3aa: CASSEDRNQPQHF
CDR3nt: TGTGCCAGCTCAGAGGACAGGAATCAGCCCCAGCATTTT

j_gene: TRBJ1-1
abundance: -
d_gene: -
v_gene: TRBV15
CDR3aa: CATSRQGTEAFF
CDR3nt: TGTGCCACCAGCAGACAGGGCACTGAAGCTTTCTTT

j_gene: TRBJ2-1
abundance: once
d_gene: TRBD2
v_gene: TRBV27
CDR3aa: CASSAGPGLAYNEQFF
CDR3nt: TGTGCCAGCAGTGCGGGGCCGGGACTAGCGTACAATGAGCAGTTCTTC

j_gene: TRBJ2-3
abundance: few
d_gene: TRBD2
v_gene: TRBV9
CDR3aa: CASSVGGSGLTDTQYF
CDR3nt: TGTGCCAGCAGCGTAGGAGGTAGCGGGCTCACAGATACGCAGTATTTT

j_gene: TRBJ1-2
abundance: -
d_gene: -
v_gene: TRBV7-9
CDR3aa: CASSFMQGNYGYTF
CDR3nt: TGTGCCAGCAGCTTTATGCAGGGAAACTATGGCTACACCTTC

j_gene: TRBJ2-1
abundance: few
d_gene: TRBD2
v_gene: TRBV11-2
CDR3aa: CASSLPRVAGGVVQFF
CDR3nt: TGTGCCAGCAGCCTCCCCAGAGTAGCGGGAGGGGTAGTGCAGTTCTTC

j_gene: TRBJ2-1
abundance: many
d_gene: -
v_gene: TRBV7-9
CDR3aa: CASSGQGLFF
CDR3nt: TGTGCCAGCAGCGGTCAGGGCTTGTTCTTC

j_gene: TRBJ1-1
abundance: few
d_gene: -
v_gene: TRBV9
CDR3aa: CASSRNRENTEAFF
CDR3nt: TGTGCCAGCAGCCGGAACCGGGAGAACACTGAAGCTTTCTTT

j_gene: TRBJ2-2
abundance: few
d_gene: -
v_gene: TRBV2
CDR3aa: CASSQLQTTGELFF
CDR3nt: TGTGCCAGCAGTCAACTACAGACGACCGGGGAGCTGTTTTTT

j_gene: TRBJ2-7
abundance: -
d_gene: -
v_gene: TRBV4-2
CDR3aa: CASSRDLVGEYEQYF
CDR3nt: TGTGCCAGCAGCCGAGACCTCGTGGGAGAATACGAGCAGTACTTC

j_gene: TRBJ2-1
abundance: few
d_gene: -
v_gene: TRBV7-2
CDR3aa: CASSFSSYNEQFF
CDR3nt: TGTGCCAGCAGCTTTAGTTCCTACAATGAGCAGTTCTTC